The entry below describes one TCR beta chain. Its antigen remains unknown. An end of the junction differs from the germline gene, which may be a read error. Constant-segment primers and 5'RACE yielded cDNA libraries for TCR alpha and TCR beta, each carrying sample barcodes and UMIs. A single record per CDR3 protein comes from TCRdb applying MiXCR to the 5' RACE reads. The sample records over 400,000 distinct CDR3 sequences, 20% to 30% being singletons. This record belongs to a study of T-cell memory formation after mild COVID-19. Findings and caveats of the study: Memory sampled before infection contained some responding clones, suggesting cross-reactive memory joined. Shrinking CD4+ clones were chiefly CM and EM; CD8+ ones were chiefly EMRA.

Germline V gives CDR1 MNHEY, CDR2 SVGEGT. There are 15 residues in the CDR3. The material sequenced was PBMCs or a T cell subset sorted from them (not recorded which). The sequence was obtained from an adult woman who had mild COVID-19 (a few samples of this study predate the infection). Cell type and time point are not known. The chain joins TRBV6-2 or TRBV6-3 to TRBJ1-4; no definite D call. CDR3 DNA: TGTGCCAGCGGCCCTAACCGGGAGGCCCGTGAAAATCTGTTTTTT. Its protein is CASGPNREARENLFF.